The sequence of this TCR beta chain was determined in a study of shared clonotypes between healthy human individuals. Study background: Contributing individuals were a couple of females and a few males aged 18 to 49.

The CDR3 extends over 14 amino acids. Germline values: CDR1 MGHRA, CDR2 YSYEKL. Deletions cut 1 base from V and 4 bases from J, with 8 bases between. General study findings and limits: The sampled material consisted only of blood, and tissue repertoires are likely to differ.

DNA at 200 ng, about 30,000 T cell genomes, went into sorted-subset replicate PCRs. The table came from immunoSEQ multiplex PCR; TCRdb's copy has only in-frame clones and leaves some out. This table holds approximately 1.5 million clones, 95% to 99% found once. A remark on this clone: Its antigen is still unknown.

This clonotype was sampled from a young man in good health. This chain connects TRBV4-1 to TRBJ2-1, with D hard to call. Sequences were obtained from naive CD4+ T cells sorted from blood. Indicated subset: CD45RA+ positively selected. CDR3 amino acids: CASSQAESYNEQFF. DNA of the CDR3: TGCGCCAGCAGCCAAGCGGAGTCGTACAATGAGCAGTTCTTC.